This T cell receptor (beta chain) was sequenced in a study of tumor-infiltrating lymphocytes in primary liver carcinoma (TCRdb year 2017). In the study overall: The five patients, three men and two women aged 30 to 69 years, had hepatocellular carcinoma (four) or combined HCC and intrahepatic cholangiocarcinoma (one). The tumors of the five patients were staged as T1-T3 N0M0, with maximum diameters ranging from roughly 4.2 to 11 cm. Samples yielded roughly 3.65 to 7.5 million productive TCRbeta reads; read depth did not differ significantly between tissue types. Repertoires from technical replicates were highly reproducible, with mean shared-clone rates about 0.88 and correlation coefficients above 0.95. A total of some 35 specimens from 5 patients went through TCRbeta repertoire sequencing, namely 25 tumor regions, 5 adjacent noncancerous liver tissues and 5 peripheral blood samples. Agilent mRNA microarray profiling was performed on the roughly 25 tumor region samples to relate TCRbeta repertoire diversity to the local molecular phenotype. The study combined TCRbeta repertoire sequencing, expression microarrays and whole-exome sequencing across five regions of each liver tumor, with adjacent normal tissue and blood.

On this clonotype: Its antigen target is currently unknown. An end of the junction differs from the germline gene, which may be a read error.

Total RNA and DNA were co-extracted from roughly 20-30 mg of bulk tissue with the AllPrep DNA/RNA mini kit, without cell sorting. Surgical resection was performed in China between 2015 and early 2016 on about 5 patients with histopathologically diagnosed primary liver carcinoma. At the time of sampling, the patients were treatment-naive and had chronic HBV infection. Each tumor was sampled at five spatially separated regions: the superior, inferior, left-lateral and right-lateral poles and the tumor centre. According to histology, viable tumor cells made up more than 80% of every tumor sample. Fresh tumor and adjacent tissue pieces were bisected; one half was stored in RNAlater at -80°C, the other sent for histology. The CDR3, cysteine through phenylalanine, is 17 amino acids long. The kept DNA is CDR3 alone, 51 bases in frame from the first base. Looking up the germline V gene yields CDR1 SGHAT and CDR2 FQNNGV.

The research as a whole found: Because the samples were bulk and unsorted, CD4+ and CD8+ T cell repertoires could not be compared. Just about 7.5-25% of top clones turned up in all five regions of a tumor, which suggests spatial heterogeneity among tumor-infiltrating T cells. Only a few patients were included in the study, and the authors note that the findings should be validated in a larger study. Because sequencing covered only the TCR beta chain and unpaired alpha chains were not captured, true repertoire diversity is likely underestimated. A significantly larger repertoire fraction was made up by the top 250 clones in tumors than in blood (p = 0.039). Consistent with antigen-driven expansion, pairs of tumor regions showed higher repertoire overlap (mean about 36%) than either tumor-adjacent pairs (around 17%) or tumor-blood pairs (about 15%).

A constant-region primer and ProtoScript II reverse transcriptase were used to reverse-transcribe TCRbeta-specific cDNA from approximately 450 ng total RNA. TCRbeta libraries were built with three nested multiplex PCR rounds, a slightly modified ARM-PCR procedure. The first two PCR rounds used multiplex TRBV1-TRBV30 forward primers with a Cbeta reverse primer, each for approximately 10 cycles. Sample barcodes and Illumina adapters were attached in a final 25-cycle PCR using Deep VentR polymerase. Amplicons of 200-500 bp were gel-purified with a QIAquick gel extraction kit before sequencing. The TCRbeta amplicons were sequenced with 250-bp paired-end reads on an Illumina HiSeq 2500. As for how the authors treated the data: Quality trimming of reads was performed with Trimmomatic v0.33, and paired reads were merged with FLASH v1.2.11 so that full CDR3 sequences could be recovered. MiGEC v1.2.1b assigned V, D and J germline segments to the rearranged TCRbeta sequences. Clonotype statistics and Shannon-Wiener diversity indices were calculated with VDJtools v1.0.0. Except for diversity analysis, only the 250 most abundant clonotypes of each sample were used in subsequent analyses to reduce sampling bias. TCRdb itself trimmed the public reads at Q25 with fastp, ran MiXCR and retained productive beta chains. Merged by CDR3 protein, the rows form single entries marked with the most common genes and DNA. TCRdb's processing, not the study's, gives the V and J calls here. Counted in this sample were approximately 47,000 distinct CDR3 sequences; over 70% of them appeared once. The top ten hold about 30% of the sample.

What was sequenced was liver tumor tissue from sampling region 3. The cell subset or site label, read with the paper, signifies: tumor region T3, left-lateral pole. The sequence was collected from a man aged 40-50 years with primary liver carcinoma and hepatitis B virus infection. The rearrangement joined TRBV11-2 to TRBJ2-2; the junction holds 9 bases that match TRBD1. The CDR3 protein: CTSSLDRDRVGTGELFF. In nucleotides, the sequence is TGTACCAGCAGCCTTGACCGGGACAGGGTCGGCACCGGGGAGCTGTTTTTT.